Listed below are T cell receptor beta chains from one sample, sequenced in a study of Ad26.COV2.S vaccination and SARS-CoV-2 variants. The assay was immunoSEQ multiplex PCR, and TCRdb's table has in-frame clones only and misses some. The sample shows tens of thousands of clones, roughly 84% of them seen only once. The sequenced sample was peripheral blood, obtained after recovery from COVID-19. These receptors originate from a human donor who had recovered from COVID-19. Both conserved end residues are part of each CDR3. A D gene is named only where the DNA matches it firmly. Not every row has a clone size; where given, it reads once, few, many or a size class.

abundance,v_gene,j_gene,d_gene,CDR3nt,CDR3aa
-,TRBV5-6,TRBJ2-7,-,TGTGCCAGCAGCTCGATTAGCGGCGAGCAGTACTTC,CASSSISGEQYF
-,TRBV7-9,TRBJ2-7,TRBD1,TGTGCCAGCAGCTACGGGACAGGGGACTACGAGCAGTACTTC,CASSYGTGDYEQYF
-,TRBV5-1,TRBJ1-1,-,TGCGCCAGCAGCTTGAGGGGGGGCACTGAAGCTTTCTTT,CASSLRGGTEAFF
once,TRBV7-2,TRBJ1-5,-,TGTGCCAGCAGCTTAGTCGCCGACTACAATCAGCCCCAGCATTTT,CASSLVADYNQPQHF
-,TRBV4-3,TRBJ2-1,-,TGCGCCAGCAGCCAAGAACCGCCCCGATCACGGGCGAGAAGGGGCAATGAGCAGTTCTTC,CASSQEPPRSRARRGNEQFF
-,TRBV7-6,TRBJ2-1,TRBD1,TGTGCCAGCAGCTTAGTCGGACAGGGCAATGAGCAGTTCTTC,CASSLVGQGNEQFF
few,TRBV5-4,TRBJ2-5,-,TGTGCCAGCAGCCCGGGACGGATGGAGACCCAGTACTTC,CASSPGRMETQYF
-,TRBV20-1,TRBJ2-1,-,TGCAGTGCTAGAGTCCGCGAGCAGTTCTTC,CSARVREQFF
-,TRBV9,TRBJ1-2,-,TGTGCCAGCGGTGGGGACGGGAAATTCTATGGCTACACCTTC,CASGGDGKFYGYTF
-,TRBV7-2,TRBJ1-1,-,TGTGCCAGCAGTTTACTCCAATTGAGGGCGAACACTGAAGCTTTCTTT,CASSLLQLRANTEAFF
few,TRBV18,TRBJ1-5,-,TGTGCCAGCTCACCGGCAGTAAGCAATCAGCCCCAGCATTTT,CASSPAVSNQPQHF
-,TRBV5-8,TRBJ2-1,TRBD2,TGTGCCAGCAGCCCGGGACTAGCGGGAGGATATGAGCAGTTCTTC,CASSPGLAGGYEQFF
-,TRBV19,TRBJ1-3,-,TGTGCCAGTAGTAGAGGGACCGCAAGCTCTGGAAACACCATATATTTT,CASSRGTASSGNTIYF
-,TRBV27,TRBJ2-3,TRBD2,TGTGCCAGCAGTTTAGGTGCGACTAGCGGGATCCCCGGTCGGGATACGCAGTATTTT,CASSLGATSGIPGRDTQYF
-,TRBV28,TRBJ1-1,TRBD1,TGTGCCAGCAGGGTGACAGGGGACAACACTGAAGCTTTCTTT,CASRVTGDNTEAFF
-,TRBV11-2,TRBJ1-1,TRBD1,TGTGCCAGCAGCGCGACAGGGACTGAAGCTTTCTTT,CASSATGTEAFF
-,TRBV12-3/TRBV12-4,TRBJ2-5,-,TGTGCCAGCAGGGGGGCTCAAGAGACCCAGTACTTC,CASRGAQETQYF
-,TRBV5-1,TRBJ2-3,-,TGCGCCAGCAGCTTTCGGCATCGGTCCACAGATACGCAGTATTTT,CASSFRHRSTDTQYF
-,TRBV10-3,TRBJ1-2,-,TGTGCCATCAGCTTAGACCCGGGACTGTACTACACCTTC,CAISLDPGLYYTF
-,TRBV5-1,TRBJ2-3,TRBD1,TGCGCCAGCAGCTTGGGGACAGGGGGCGTCCGGGGAGAAGATACGCAGTATTTT,CASSLGTGGVRGEDTQYF
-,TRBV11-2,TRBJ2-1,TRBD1,TGTGCCAGCAGCTTTAGTTCGGGACAGGGGGCCCTTGTCTACAATGAGCAGTTCTTC,CASSFSSGQGALVYNEQFF
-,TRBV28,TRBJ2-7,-,TGTGCCAGCAGTTTACAGCGCGACTACGAGCAGTACTTC,CASSLQRDYEQYF
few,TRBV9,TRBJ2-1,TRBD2,TGTGCCAGCAGCGTAGCTACTAGCGGACTCAATGAGCAGTTCTTC,CASSVATSGLNEQFF
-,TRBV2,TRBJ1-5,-,TGTGCCAGCAGTGAAGTCTTAGGGGTACAGCCCCAGCATTTT,CASSEVLGVQPQHF
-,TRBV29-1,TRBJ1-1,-,TGCAGCGTTGAACCCCAGGGGATGAACACTGAAGCTTTCTTT,CSVEPQGMNTEAFF
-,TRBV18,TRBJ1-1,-,TGTGCCAGCTCACCTACACAGGGTTGGACTGAAGCTTTCTTT,CASSPTQGWTEAFF
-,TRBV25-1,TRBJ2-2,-,TGTGCCAGCACCCCCCTCGGTAGGGAAACCGGGGAGCTGTTTTTT,CASTPLGRETGELFF
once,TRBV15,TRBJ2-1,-,TGTGCCACCAGCGCGGGCCGGGACACTGACAATGAGCAGTTCTTC,CATSAGRDTDNEQFF
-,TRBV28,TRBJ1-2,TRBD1,TGTGCCAGCAGTAAGACAGGGAATGGATATGGCTACACCTTC,CASSKTGNGYGYTF